Listed below are T cell receptor beta chains from one sample, sequenced in a study of T cells in Graves' hyperthyroidism and ophthalmopathy. TCRdb reanalysed the multiplex PCR reads using MiXCR and keeps one entry per CDR3 protein. The sample contains roughly 840,000 distinct CDR3 sequences, more than 30% of which appear only once. Sample: blood. The receptors were gathered from a man between 18 and 29 years old with Graves' hyperthyroidism. The CDR3 runs from the conserved cysteine through the conserved F or W. D genes are given only for firm matches. Clone size is not always given. Where it is, it says once, few, many or a class for expanded clones.

D gene	V gene	J gene	clone size	CDR3 protein	CDR3 DNA
NA	TRBV10-3	TRBJ2-2	few	CAIRAGPRGTGELFF	TGTGCCATCAGGGCCGGCCCCCGGGGCACCGGGGAGCTGTTTTTT
NA	TRBV29-1	TRBJ1-2	many	CSVGEPEGNYGYTF	TGCAGCGTTGGGGAGCCGGAGGGGAACTATGGCTACACCTTC
TRBD1	TRBV10-3	TRBJ1-2	few	CASSLSGGSWLTNYGYTF	TGTGCCAGCAGTCTGTCAGGGGGCTCCTGGCTTACTAACTATGGCTACACCTTC
NA	TRBV12-3/TRBV12-4	TRBJ2-5	NA	CASSTTSGTETQYF	TGTGCCAGCAGTACGACTTCAGGGACCGAGACCCAGTACTTC
TRBD1	TRBV19	TRBJ1-2	many	CASRQGQSYGYTF	TGTGCCAGCCGACAGGGGCAATCCTATGGCTACACCTTC
NA	TRBV29-1	TRBJ2-3	NA	CSVEVTRGGSSQYF	TGCAGCGTTGAGGTGACTAGAGGGGGGAGTTCGCAGTATTTT
NA	TRBV25-1	TRBJ2-5	many	CASRPEGEQETQYF	TGTGCCAGCAGACCCGAGGGGGAGCAAGAGACCCAGTACTTC
NA	TRBV5-1	TRBJ2-2	NA	CASSFGGRTGELFF	TGCGCCAGCAGCTTCGGGGGGCGAACCGGGGAGCTGTTTTTT
NA	TRBV2	TRBJ1-1	many	CASSDQGPGTEAFF	TGTGCCAGCAGTGATCAGGGTCCCGGAACTGAAGCTTTCTTT
TRBD1	TRBV29-1	TRBJ2-5	NA	CSAAGQGSSELGTQYF	TGCAGCGCCGCGGGACAGGGGTCTAGCGAACTCGGGACCCAGTACTTC
NA	TRBV19	TRBJ2-3	once	CALPVWADTQYF	TGTGCCTTACCAGTGTGGGCAGATACGCAGTATTTT
NA	TRBV6-2/TRBV6-3	TRBJ1-2	NA	CASSYDPSYYGYTF	TGTGCCAGCAGTTACGACCCGTCGTACTATGGCTACACCTTC
NA	TRBV6-5	TRBJ1-2	NA	CASSVDGNNYGYTF	TGTGCCAGCAGTGTGGACGGGAATAACTATGGCTACACCTTC
NA	TRBV4-1	TRBJ2-7	few	CASSQEGQSGYYEQYF	TGCGCCAGCAGCCAAGAAGGGCAAAGTGGGTACTACGAGCAGTACTTC
TRBD1	TRBV6-5	TRBJ1-6	NA	CASARDSSSYNSPLHF	TGTGCCAGCGCTCGGGACAGCAGCTCCTATAATTCACCCCTCCACTTT
NA	TRBV20-1	TRBJ1-1	NA	CSARHGALNSEAFF	TGCAGTGCTAGACACGGAGCCTTGAACTCTGAAGCTTTCTTT
NA	TRBV7-9	TRBJ1-1	NA	CASSLYSGAGTEAFF	TGTGCCAGCAGCTTGTATTCAGGGGCGGGTACTGAAGCTTTCTTT
NA	TRBV12-5	TRBJ1-1	many	CASGFVNTEAFF	TGTGCCAGTGGTTTCGTGAACACTGAAGCTTTCTTT
NA	TRBV7-8	TRBJ1-1	few	CASSWRVGAEAFF	TGTGCCAGCAGCTGGAGGGTTGGGGCTGAAGCTTTCTTT
TRBD1	TRBV7-9	TRBJ2-5	many	CASSSPDREETQYF	TGTGCCAGCAGCTCCCCAGACAGGGAGGAGACCCAGTACTTC
TRBD2	TRBV2	TRBJ2-2	few	CASRASSETSVTNTGELFF	TGTGCCAGCAGAGCCTCTTCCGAGACTAGCGTTACGAACACCGGGGAGCTGTTTTTT
NA	TRBV5-1	TRBJ1-3	many	CASSGTNTIYF	TGCGCCAGCAGCGGCACGAACACCATATATTTT
NA	TRBV9	TRBJ1-4	many	CASSVTSDPTNEKLFF	TGTGCCAGCAGCGTAACGTCGGACCCAACTAATGAAAAACTGTTTTTT
NA	TRBV10-3	TRBJ2-7	NA	CAGGSRSEQYF	TGTGCCGGAGGTTCTAGATCAGAGCAGTACTTC
NA	TRBV7-8	TRBJ1-6	NA	CASSPSMGGSSYNSPLHF	TGTGCCAGCAGCCCATCCATGGGGGGGAGCTCCTATAATTCACCCCTCCACTTT
NA	TRBV7-6	TRBJ2-5	NA	CASSLMAAQETQYF	TGTGCCAGCAGCCTCATGGCGGCCCAAGAGACCCAGTACTTC
NA	TRBV19	TRBJ2-7	NA	CASSKGPGTDAPYHEQYF	TGTGCCAGTAGTAAGGGCCCCGGGACGGATGCCCCCTACCACGAGCAGTACTTC
TRBD1	TRBV19	TRBJ1-5	few	CASRRDSNSNQPQHF	TGTGCCAGTAGGCGGGACAGCAATAGCAATCAGCCCCAGCATTTT
NA	TRBV5-1	TRBJ2-7	NA	CASSLTRANEQYF	TGCGCCAGCAGCTTGACTAGGGCCAACGAGCAGTACTTC
NA	TRBV19	TRBJ1-1	many	CASSPRAPNTEAFF	TGTGCCAGTAGTCCCCGGGCCCCGAACACTGAAGCTTTCTTT
NA	TRBV15	TRBJ1-4	many	CATSPGEATNEKLFF	TGTGCCACCAGCCCGGGCGAAGCAACTAATGAAAAACTGTTTTTT
TRBD1	TRBV2	TRBJ1-1	few	CASSRTGLSTEAFF	TGTGCCAGCAGCCGGACAGGCCTAAGCACTGAAGCTTTCTTT
TRBD2	TRBV7-9	TRBJ2-2	few	CASGPGLANTGELFF	TGTGCCAGCGGCCCGGGACTAGCGAACACCGGGGAGCTGTTTTTT
NA	TRBV6-1	TRBJ2-5	few	CASSEGTDEETQYF	TGTGCCAGCAGTGAAGGTACAGATGAAGAGACCCAGTACTTC
NA	TRBV5-8	TRBJ2-5	few	CASSRTSPGKATQYF	TGTGCCAGCAGCCGAACGTCCCCCGGCAAGGCGACCCAGTACTTC
TRBD2	TRBV6-6	TRBJ2-7	NA	CTSTREEAAVSYEQYF	TGTACCAGCACCCGGGAGGAGGCGGCCGTATCCTACGAGCAGTACTTC
NA	TRBV7-9	TRBJ1-2	many	CASSFTSETLGYTF	TGTGCCAGCAGCTTTACGTCCGAGACGCTTGGCTACACCTTC
NA	TRBV19	TRBJ1-5	many	CASSMAPLPNQPQHF	TGTGCCAGTAGTATGGCCCCCTTGCCTAATCAGCCCCAGCATTTT
NA	TRBV2	TRBJ1-2	few	CASSESENYGYTF	TGTGCCAGCAGTGAGTCGGAGAACTATGGCTACACCTTC
NA	TRBV29-1	TRBJ1-2	NA	CSVEDREYGYTF	TGCAGCGTTGAAGACCGGGAGTATGGCTACACCTTC
NA	TRBV25-1	TRBJ1-4	NA	CATQRRPSTNEKLFF	TGTGCCACCCAGAGGAGGCCTTCAACTAATGAAAAACTGTTTTTT
NA	TRBV7-3	TRBJ2-5	many	CASSLRNQETQYF	TGTGCCAGCAGCTTAAGGAACCAAGAGACCCAGTACTTC
TRBD1	TRBV7-8	TRBJ1-6	many	CASSLVGTGHSPLHF	TGTGCCAGCAGCTTAGTCGGGACAGGGCATTCACCCCTCCACTTT
NA	TRBV10-3	TRBJ2-5	many	CAISEGGRETQYF	TGTGCCATCAGTGAGGGGGGTCGAGAGACCCAGTACTTC
TRBD1	TRBV2	TRBJ2-5	many	CASSPGTGVETQYF	TGTGCCAGCAGCCCCGGGACAGGGGTAGAGACCCAGTACTTC
NA	TRBV20-1	TRBJ1-5	NA	CSATDGGPNQPQHF	TGCAGTGCTACCGACGGTGGCCCCAATCAGCCCCAGCATTTT
TRBD1	TRBV6-1	TRBJ2-6	NA	CASSEPQGATGANVLTF	TGTGCCAGCAGTGAACCACAGGGGGCGACCGGGGCCAACGTCCTGACTTTC
NA	TRBV2	TRBJ1-1	NA	CASSAREGDTEAFF	TGTGCCAGCAGTGCTAGAGAGGGAGACACTGAAGCTTTCTTT
TRBD1	TRBV7-9	TRBJ1-2	few	CASNNRDREGNYGYTF	TGTGCCAGCAACAACCGGGACAGGGAGGGTAACTATGGCTACACCTTC
TRBD1	TRBV20-1	TRBJ1-1	many	CSARTTGTGNTEAFF	TGCAGTGCTAGGACCACCGGGACAGGGAACACTGAAGCTTTCTTT
NA	TRBV19	TRBJ2-7	many	CASWGGRGGEQYF	TGTGCCAGCTGGGGAGGCAGGGGAGGCGAGCAGTACTTC
NA	TRBV2	TRBJ2-7	few	CASSELRDTYEQYF	TGTGCCAGCAGTGAATTGAGGGATACCTACGAGCAGTACTTC
NA	TRBV6-5	TRBJ1-5	many	CASSSFLSNQPQHF	TGTGCCAGCAGTTCCTTCCTGAGCAATCAGCCCCAGCATTTT
NA	TRBV19	TRBJ1-5	NA	CASSSSRGSNQPQHF	TGTGCCAGTAGTAGTTCTCGAGGGAGCAATCAGCCCCAGCATTTT
TRBD1	TRBV10-3	TRBJ2-7	NA	CAISKTGQGNDEQYF	TGTGCCATCAGTAAAACGGGACAGGGTAACGACGAGCAGTACTTC